This T cell receptor (beta chain) comes out of a study of cytomegalovirus exposure and HLA in healthy donors. Study-wide context: The 95 to 150 validation repertoires used a platform that matched the one used for the roughly 700 first-cohort repertoires, as a later analysis reported. Study conclusions and caveats: The study designated 150 or so TCR beta chains cytomegalovirus-associated.

This table comes from immunoSEQ multiplex PCR, and its TCRdb copy is limited to in-frame clones, with some not included. This table has roughly 100,000 clones, around 83% appearing once. Of note for this clone: Its antigen is not known.

Germline CDR1 reads SGHVS; CDR2 reads FNYEAQ. Trimming cost V 1 base and J 8 bases, with 5 bases left between them. The length of the CDR3 is 12 residues. This clonotype originated in a woman in her late teens or twenties in good health and CMV-seropositive. This chain joins TRBV7-6 and TRBJ2-2; D is ambiguous. The sample taken for sequencing was PBMCs. CDR3 in amino acids: CASSLGQGELFF. The CDR3 DNA is TGTGCCAGCAGCTTAGGGCAGGGGGAGCTGTTTTTT.